A single sample is the source of the 13 T cell receptor beta chains below, sequenced in a study of human T cells and chemical hapten exposure. MiXCR, applied by TCRdb to the RACE reads, yields one record per CDR3 protein. The sample holds approximately 340,000 distinct CDR3 sequences, approximately 6.9% seen once. Time point noted: patch test 1, 2 weeks after DPC sensitization. Treatment meaning: therapeutic diphenylcyclopropenone sensitization with weekly scalp DPC. Material: whole blood, obtained in connection with sensitization to the hapten diphenylcyclopropenone (DPC). Receptors originate from a woman between 18 and 29 years old with alopecia areata. Some clones in this sample may be carry-over from other donors' samples.

This clonotype was counted at least ten times. The V and J genes are TRBV24-1 and TRBJ2-3; D tentatively reads TRBD1 or TRBD2 (5 bases each). Germline lookup yields CDR1 KGHDR and CDR2 SFDVKD. The V and J ends lost 2 bases and 6 bases respectively, with 5 bases between them. This CDR3 has 12 amino acids. CDR3 DNA sequence: TGTGCCACCAGTGATTGGGACGATACGCAGTATTTT. Translation gives CATSDWDDTQYF.

This clonotype was seen many times. The chain couples TRBV7-2 to TRBJ2-3; 13 bases are shared with TRBD2. The V segment lost 4 bases and the J segment 8 bases; nucleotides outside the gene matches: 12. The CDR3 has 17 amino acids. Germline V gene sequence: CDR1 SGHTA, CDR2 FQGNSA. CDR3 in amino acids: CASSSELLAGGPGTQYF. CDR3 nucleotide sequence: TGTGCCAGCAGCTCCGAATTACTAGCGGGGGGGCCGGGTACGCAGTATTTT.

This clonotype came up many times. This chain uses TRBV10-3 with TRBJ1-1, with 11 bases lining up with TRBD1. V dropped 4 bases and J dropped 4; count of bases not matched to a gene: 2. Germline CDR1 is ENHRY and CDR2 is SYGVKD. The CDR3 consists of 14 residues. As DNA, the CDR3 is TGTGCCATCAGTGCCGGGACAGGGGGCACTGAAGCTTTCTTT. Residues: CAISAGTGGTEAFF.

At least ten counts were recorded for this clonotype. The genes are TRBV7-8 and TRBJ2-7; D is tentatively TRBD1 or TRBD2 (5 bases each). V was shortened by 1 base and J by 7 bases, with 14 bases between the two germline ends. Germline loops: CDR1 SGHVS, CDR2 FQNEAQ. The CDR3 runs to 14 residues. CDR3 nucleotide sequence: TGTGCCAGCAGCTTAGGTGCCGGGGCCGCGGAGCAGTACTTC. Translation gives CASSLGAGAAEQYF.

This clonotype was seen many times. The chain combines TRBV12-3 or TRBV12-4 with TRBJ2-1; 7 nucleotides align to TRBD2. J gave up 7 bases and V 5 bases, and 11 bases lay outside the gene matches. This CDR3 spans 15 amino acids. The CDR3 nucleotides are TGTGCCAGCAGTCCACCTGGGGCGGGGGAAAATGAGCAGTTCTTC. Protein sequence: CASSPPGAGENEQFF.

There are a few counts of this clonotype. The chain joins TRBV6-5 to TRBJ1-1; the match to TRBD1 covers 8 bases. This CDR3 region has 14 residues. Losses at the gene ends were 6 bases for V and 5 bases for J; bases not matched to a gene: 8. Germline loops: CDR1 MNHEY, CDR2 SVGAGI. As DNA, the CDR3 is TGTGCCAGCAGGACGGACAGGGTTGGAACTGAAGCTTTCTTT. It translates to CASRTDRVGTEAFF.

This clonotype was counted only a few times. The rearrangement joins TRBV2 to TRBJ2-7, with TRBD1 matching over 7 bases. The CDR3 sequence is 12 residues long. V lost 10 bases to trimming and J lost 6 bases; unmatched junction nucleotides: 9. The germline CDR1 and CDR2 sequences are SNHLY and FYNNEI. The CDR3 region is CATGQDRREQYF. The CDR3 DNA reads TGTGCCACCGGACAGGACCGGCGCGAGCAGTACTTC.

This clonotype showed up just a few times. The rearrangement links TRBV20-1 to TRBJ2-3; tentatively, D is TRBD1 or TRBD2 (5 bases each). CDR3 length: 12 amino acids. CDR1 is DFQATT, CDR2 SNEGSKA, per germline (reference sequence). The V gene lost 6 bases and the J gene lost 4 bases, with 11 bases spanning the gap. The CDR3 DNA follows: TGCAGTGCCCACCGGGACGCAGATACGCAGTATTTT. Protein: CSAHRDADTQYF.

This clonotype was picked up a small number of times. The genes are TRBV6-6 and TRBJ2-7; TRBD1 or TRBD2 may be the D gene (5 bases each). CDR1 is MNHNY, CDR2 SVGAGI, per germline (reference sequence). The CDR3 is made up of 14 amino acids. With 2 bases removed from V and 4 bases from J, the gap between germline ends came to 12 bases. The CDR3 region has the DNA TGTGCCAGCAGTTACCCGGGGCAGATTTACGAGCAGTACTTC. This gives the protein CASSYPGQIYEQYF.

This clonotype was detected a few times. The CDR3 DNA reads TGTGCCAGCAGCCAGTTAGTAACAGATACGCAGTATTTT. Its translation: CASSQLVTDTQYF. The chain uses TRBV14 and TRBJ2-3; D unclear. From germline, CDR1 is SGHDN and CDR2 FVKESK. The length of the CDR3 is 13 residues. Trimming cost V 3 bases and J 3 bases, with 7 bases left between them.

This clonotype was found a few times. The gene calls are TRBV20-1 and TRBJ1-4; D may be TRBD1 (5 bases). V was clipped by 4 bases and J by 5 bases, with 11 bases between them. The CDR3 sequence is 13 residues long. Germline loops: CDR1 DFQATT, CDR2 SNEGSKA (reference sequence). CDR3 protein: CSANRDVNEKLFF. In DNA form, the CDR3 reads TGCAGTGCTAACCGGGACGTGAATGAAAAACTGTTTTTT.

This clonotype has ten or more counts. In nucleotides, the CDR3 is TGTGCCAGCAGCCAGCCGGGATTCACAGATACGCAGTATTTT. As protein: CASSQPGFTDTQYF. The chain carries TRBV7-2 and TRBJ2-3, with TRBD2 as a possible D gene (5 bases). CDR3 size: 14 residues. V lost 5 bases to trimming and J lost 2 bases, with 11 bases between them. Germline V CDR1 and CDR2: SGHTA, FQGNSA.

In its sample, this clonotype was seen many times. The chain carries TRBV18 and TRBJ1-4; TRBD1 might be the D (6 bases). The CDR3 extends over 14 amino acids. Trimming pared 3 bases from V and 8 bases from J, leaving 13 bases between. Germline V gene sequence: CDR1 KGHSH, CDR2 LQKENI. CDR3 residues: CASSPGAQTEKLFF. As DNA, the CDR3 is TGTGCCAGCTCACCGGGGGCTCAGACGGAAAAACTGTTTTTT.